The 2 T cell receptor beta chains given below trace back to one sample, sequenced in a study of blood T cells in healthy people across ages. The authors ran a second PCR of about 7 to 11 cycles using a sample-barcoded 5' primer and a J-beta primer mix. Each CDR3 protein is one row after TCRdb ran MiXCR on the 5' RACE reads. The data hold some 1,500,000 distinct CDR3 sequences, with approximately 43% observed a single time. The sample comprised blood. Receptors were obtained from a woman under 30 in good health.

On this clonotype: The junction does not match germline at one end; this may be a read error. The rearrangement links TRBV9 to TRBJ1-1, with D unclear. The germline gives CDR1 SGDLS, CDR2 YYNGEE. The CDR3 has 13 residues. The CDR3 region is CASSVGGITKAFF. In nucleotides, the CDR3 is TGTGCCAGCAGCGTAGGAGGGATCACTAAAGCTTTCTTT. The full variable domain, rest sourced from reference TRBV9 and TRBJ1-1, is DSGVTQTPKHLITATGQRVTLRCSPRSGDLSVYWYQQSLDQGLQFLIQYYNGEERAKGNILERFSAQQFPDLHSELNLSSLELGDSALYFCASSVGGITKAFFGQGTRLTVV.

This clonotype was recorded a few times. The V call is TRBV5-1, the J call TRBJ2-1; 7 bases fit TRBD1. V shed 4 bases, J shed 10 bases, and the junction held 5 bases outside the gene matches. The CDR3 sequence is 12 residues long. Germline CDR1 SGHRS, CDR2 YFSETQ. CDR3 sequence reads: CASSPDRAEQFF. The CDR3 coding sequence is TGCGCCAGCAGCCCTGACAGGGCCGAGCAGTTCTTC. Together with reference TRBV5-1 and TRBJ2-1, the CDR3 gives the full variable domain: KAGVTQTPRYLIKTRGQQVTLSCSPISGHRSVSWYQQTPGQGLQFLFEYFSETQRNKGNFPGRFSGRQFSNSRSEMNVSTLELGDSALYLCASSPDRAEQFFGPGTRLTVL.